Reported below is one T cell receptor beta chain. Its binding antigen is unknown. Base qualities are missing; no much larger clone stands one base away. Ficoll-Paque density gradient centrifugation was used to isolate PBMCs. This record comes from a study of T-cell memory formation after mild COVID-19 (dated by TCRdb to the early 2020s). Regarding the complete study: TCR sequence clusters from the two donors were largely donor specific. T-cell clones expanding and contracting after mild COVID-19 in two donors were tracked by longitudinal TCRalpha and TCRbeta repertoire sequencing. The cohort was made up of two young adult volunteers, one female and one male, who were previously healthy.

What the study reported, not specific to this receptor: Clones that contracted from day 15 to 85 showed balanced CD4/CD8 phenotypes, whereas a second wave of clones that expanded from day 15 to 37 leaned towards CD4+. Only a couple of mild cases were covered by the study, and larger cohorts that include severe cases with pre-infection samples were considered necessary. SARS-CoV-2 specificity was not confirmed for the second-wave clones peaking on day 37. Contracting CD4+ clones were found mainly in CM and EM memory subsets, while CD8+ clones were enriched in EMRA. Some responding clones were detected in pre-infection memory, which suggested that pre-existing cross-reactive memory T cells had joined the SARS-CoV-2 response.

For sequencing, an Illumina NovaSeq 6000 was employed. Using 5'RACE with constant-segment primers, TCRalpha and TCRbeta cDNA libraries were constructed, with sample barcodes and unique molecular identifiers added in the process. Trizol reagent was used to extract RNA from every sample. Amplification of the libraries took two PCR steps, and the second step added a second sample barcode plus Illumina TruSeq adapters. Sequencing of the libraries was done on an Illumina NovaSeq, producing 2 x 150 bp paired-end reads. Turning to the authors' computational methods: Demultiplexing of reads and collapsing into UMI-guided consensus sequences were performed with migec v1.2.7. Using mixcr v2.1.11, the UMI consensuses were aligned to TRA and TRB V and J templates and assembled into clonotypes. Clonotypes were classified as expanded or contracted when called significant by both edgeR and NoisET, with noise models trained on biological replicates. edgeR calls used a false discovery rate-adjusted p below 0.01 and a log2 fold-change threshold of 1. As an exploratory analysis of dynamics, PCA with hierarchical clustering was applied to max-normalized trajectories of the 1000 most abundant clonotypes. Separately sequenced CD4+ and CD8+ repertoires were used to assign the CD4 or CD8 phenotype of responding clones. The raw public data were reprocessed by TCRdb itself: fastp quality trimming at Q25, MiXCR clonotype calling, in-frame beta chains only. Rows merge per CDR3 protein into single entries with the most common DNA and genes. The V and J calls were not made by the authors but by TCRdb's processing. The sample includes some 350,000 distinct CDR3 sequences, with about 16% observed a single time. Jointly, the top ten make up under 25% of the sample.

The specimen sequenced was PBMCs or a T cell subset sorted from them (not recorded which). The TCR was taken from a man younger than 35 who had mild COVID-19 (a few samples of this study predate the infection). The sample titles of this study are shuffled in the database, so cell type and time point are left out; the donor was told from shared clones.

The encoded CDR3 is CASSPRQSNTDTQYF. The DNA is TGTGCCAGCAGCCCCCGACAGTCGAACACAGATACGCAGTATTTT. Recombination joined TRBV7-6 with TRBJ2-3; TRBD1 is a weak D gene call, 5 bases matching. The CDR3 contains 15 residues, cysteine and phenylalanine counted. Just CDR3 DNA is preserved here, 45 bases in frame from base 1. V is shortened by 5 bases, J by 2 bases, and the region joining them spans 14 bases. CDR1 SGHVS and CDR2 FNYEAQ are derived from the germline V gene.